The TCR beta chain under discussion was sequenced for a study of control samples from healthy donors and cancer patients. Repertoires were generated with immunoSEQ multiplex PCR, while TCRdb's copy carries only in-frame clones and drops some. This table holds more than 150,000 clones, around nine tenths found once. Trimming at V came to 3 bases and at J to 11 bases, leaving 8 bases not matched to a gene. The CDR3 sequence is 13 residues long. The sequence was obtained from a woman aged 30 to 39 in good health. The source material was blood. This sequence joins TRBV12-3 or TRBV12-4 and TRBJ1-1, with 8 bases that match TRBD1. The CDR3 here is CASSFGQGKDAFF. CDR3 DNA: TGTGCCAGCAGTTTTGGACAGGGAAAGGACGCTTTCTTT.